The next 27 T cell receptor beta chains were all read from a single sample in a study of CD8 T cells in ankylosing spondylitis. In TCRdb, the 5' RACE reads were re-called with MiXCR into one record per CDR3 protein. The sample lists around 25,000 distinct CDR3 sequences, 10% to 15% occurring once. Sequencing input: blood. Receptors were obtained from a male donor with ankylosing spondylitis or in good health (not recorded which).

The table lists this clonotype with many counts. The chain links TRBV3-1 to TRBJ2-4; D may correspond to TRBD1 or TRBD2 (5 bases each). The CDR3 has 12 amino acids. CDR1 is LGHDT and CDR2 is YNNKEL in the germline V gene (reference sequence). Trimming cost V 3 bases and J 15 bases, with 15 bases left between them. Written as DNA, the CDR3 is TGTGCCAGCAGCCATGGGGCTAGCACCGGGTACTTC. Its translation: CASSHGASTGYF.

The chain has TRBV20-1 and TRBJ2-3, with D perhaps TRBD1 or TRBD2 (6 bases each). The V end lost 3 bases, the J end lost 5 bases, and 18 bases lay between the germline ends. This CDR3 has 15 residues. Germline CDR1 reads DFQATT; CDR2 reads SNEGSKA (reference sequence). CDR3 amino acids: CSASPRPGAGDTQYF. DNA for the CDR3: TGCAGTGCTAGCCCCCGGCCGGGGGCCGGAGATACGCAGTATTTT.

A few counts support this clonotype. This chain joins TRBV28 and TRBJ2-1, with 9 bases identical to TRBD2. CDR1 and CDR2 (germline): MDHEN, SYDVKM. This CDR3 spans 16 amino acids. After removal of 6 bases from V and 6 bases from J, the junction contained 12 bases not matched to a gene. CDR3 sequence reads: CASRVVAGGPFNEQFF. The CDR3 nucleotides read TGTGCCAGCAGGGTGGTGGCGGGAGGGCCATTCAATGAGCAGTTCTTC.

J is TRBJ2-5 and V is TRBV18, with D possibly matching TRBD1 (6 bases). CDR1 and CDR2 from the germline V gene are KGHSH and LQKENI. The CDR3 contains 14 residues. Trimming took off 3 bases at V and 5 bases at J, with 13 bases between the two ends. This CDR3 reads CASSPDSVRETQYF. CDR3 nucleotides: TGTGCCAGCTCACCGGACAGCGTCCGGGAGACCCAGTACTTC.

The V and J genes are TRBV5-1 and TRBJ2-2; the D gene is possibly TRBD1 (5 bases). V lost 4 bases and J 1 base, leaving 11 bases between the germline ends. Germline V gene sequence: CDR1 SGHRS, CDR2 YFSETQ. This CDR3 is built from 15 residues. The CDR3: CASSPGHLNTGELFF. In DNA, the CDR3 is TGCGCCAGCAGCCCCGGACACCTGAACACCGGGGAGCTGTTTTTT.

This clonotype was detected a few times. The V gene is TRBV28, the J gene TRBJ1-4; D might be TRBD1 (6 bases). Germline V gene lookup returns CDR1 MDHEN and CDR2 SYDVKM. This CDR3 has 15 amino acids. V shed 2 bases and J shed 3 bases, with 10 bases lying between them. The CDR3 bases are TGTGCCAGCAGTTTAGCAGGGGAAGCTAATGAAAAACTGTTTTTT. This translates into CASSLAGEANEKLFF.

This clonotype appeared a few times. The rearrangement joins TRBV30 to TRBJ2-5; 7 nucleotides line up with TRBD1. The length of the CDR3 is 14 residues. V dropped 1 base and J dropped 2; count of bases not matched to a gene: 4. Looked up from germline, CDR1 is GTSNPN and CDR2 is SVGIG (reference sequence). The CDR3 protein is CAWSGGQFQETQYF. The CDR3 nucleotides read TGTGCCTGGAGTGGGGGACAGTTTCAAGAGACCCAGTACTTC.

The chain is built from TRBV28 and TRBJ2-1; perhaps TRBD2 as D (5 bases). With 1 base removed from V and 0 bases from J, the gap between germline ends came to 13 bases. The CDR3 covers 17 residues. Germline CDR1 is MDHEN and CDR2 is SYDVKM. The CDR3 coding sequence is TGTGCCAGCAGTTTATCCGAGGAAGCGGACTCCTACAATGAGCAGTTCTTC. Its translation: CASSLSEEADSYNEQFF.

This clonotype was observed at least ten times. This sequence joins TRBV5-6 and TRBJ2-1; tentatively, D is TRBD1 or TRBD2 (5 bases each). With 0 bases removed from V and 4 bases from J, the gap between germline ends came to 11 bases. The length of the CDR3 is 15 residues. Germline V gene lookup returns CDR1 SGHDT and CDR2 YYEEEE. This chain's CDR3 is CASSLDRRLYNEQFF. The CDR3 coding sequence is TGTGCCAGCAGCTTGGACAGGAGGTTATACAATGAGCAGTTCTTC.

This chain links TRBV29-1 with TRBJ2-2; perhaps TRBD1 as D (6 bases). Trimming removed 4 bases at V and 5 bases at J, with 8 bases between. The CDR3 loop spans 12 amino acids. From germline, CDR1 is SQVTM and CDR2 ANQGSEA. CDR3 in DNA: TGCAGCGTTGCTCAGGGGACCGGGGAGCTGTTTTTT. As protein: CSVAQGTGELFF.

The CDR3 DNA reads as TGCAGTGCTGCCGGACAGCCCTACGAGCAGTACTTC. This translates into CSAAGQPYEQYF. The gene calls are TRBV20-1 and TRBJ2-7; TRBD1 is a possible D gene (6 bases). Trimming cost V 5 bases and J 2 bases, with 10 bases left between them. This CDR3 is built from 12 residues. Germline CDR1 is DFQATT and CDR2 is SNEGSKA (reference sequence).

This clonotype was observed many times. This chain links TRBV5-6 with TRBJ2-7; D call uncertain. The CDR3 consists of 12 residues. Trimming took off 0 bases at V and 3 bases at J, with 4 bases between the two ends. From germline, CDR1 is SGHDT and CDR2 YYEEEE. DNA of the CDR3: TGTGCCAGCAGCTTGGGGGTCTACGAGCAGTACTTC. Translated, it gives CASSLGVYEQYF.

In its sample, this clonotype was seen a few times. The V and J genes are TRBV5-1 and TRBJ2-7, with D unresolved. The V and J ends lost 0 bases and 3 bases respectively, with 1 base between them. The CDR3 has 11 amino acids. From germline, CDR1 is SGHRS and CDR2 YFSETQ. The CDR3 is CASSLGYEQYV. In DNA, the CDR3 is TGCGCCAGCAGCTTGGGCTACGAGCAGTACGTC.

V and J are TRBV29-1 and TRBJ2-6, with 10 bases fitting TRBD1. Germline V CDR1 and CDR2: SQVTM, ANQGSEA. The CDR3 contains 15 residues. The ends lost 6 bases at V and 0 bases at J; junction bases unmatched: 2. The DNA of the CDR3 is TGCAGCGTGAGGACAGGGGGCTCTGGGGCCAACGTCCTGACTTTC. Its protein is CSVRTGGSGANVLTF.

This clonotype was picked up one time. This rearrangement joins TRBV28 to TRBJ2-1; tentative D call: TRBD2 (6 bases). V lost 7 bases and J 3 bases, leaving 13 bases between the germline ends. This CDR3 is built from 14 residues. CDR1 is MDHEN, CDR2 SYDVKM, per germline. The CDR3, as DNA: TGTGCCAGCACCCCTCTGCGGGGCTACAATGAGCAGTTCTTC. Residues: CASTPLRGYNEQFF.

This clonotype was seen a few times. The V gene is TRBV6-2 or TRBV6-3, the J gene TRBJ1-5; D possibly corresponds to TRBD1 (5 bases). The V and J ends lost 2 bases and 7 bases respectively, with 15 bases between them. CDR3 length equals 15 residues. Germline lookup yields CDR1 MNHEY and CDR2 SVGEGT. CDR3 sequence: CASSYPTGGGQPQHF. CDR3 DNA sequence: TGTGCCAGCAGTTACCCAACGGGGGGAGGACAGCCCCAGCATTTT.

This clonotype turned up a few times. CDR3 DNA sequence: TGCAGTGCTAGAGATTTTGCAGGGGGCAATTCTGAAGCTTTCTTT. This translates into CSARDFAGGNSEAFF. The J gene is TRBJ1-1, the V gene TRBV20-1; TRBD1 aligns across 8 bases. Trimming took 0 bases from V and 6 from J; bases not matched to a gene: 9. Germline assignment: CDR1 DFQATT and CDR2 SNEGSKA (reference sequence). The CDR3 runs 15 residues.

The chain links TRBV2 to TRBJ2-6; D is possibly TRBD2 (5 bases). The CDR3 sequence is 14 residues long. The V and J ends lost 9 bases and 0 bases respectively, with 9 bases between them. Germline V lookup: CDR1 SNHLY, CDR2 FYNNEI. Here the CDR3 reads CASGLTSGANVLTF. The DNA of the CDR3 is TGTGCCAGTGGACTGACCTCTGGGGCCAACGTCCTGACTTTC.

Only a few counts were recorded for this clonotype. J is TRBJ2-1 and V is TRBV7-3; 9 positions agree with TRBD1. Germline lookup yields CDR1 SGHTA and CDR2 FQGTGA. V dropped 4 bases and J dropped 5; count of bases not matched to a gene: 9. This CDR3 is built from 16 residues. The CDR3 DNA follows: TGTGCCAGCAGCTCCCCCGGGACAGGGCTTCACAATGAGCAGTTCTTC. Translating it yields CASSSPGTGLHNEQFF. The full variable domain, rest sourced from reference TRBV7-3 and TRBJ2-1, is GAGVSQTPSNKVTEKGKYVELRCDPISGHTALYWYRQSLGQGPEFLIYFQGTGAADDSGLPNDRFFAVRPEGSVSTLKIQRTERGDSAVYLCASSSPGTGLHNEQFFGPGTRLTVL.

This clonotype was seen a handful of times. The chain recombines TRBV5-1 with TRBJ2-2, with 7 bases aligning to TRBD1. The germline CDR1 and CDR2 sequences are SGHRS and YFSETQ. The CDR3 is 16 residues long. V lost 3 bases and J lost 4; bases outside the gene matches: 9. The CDR3 DNA sequence: TGCGCCAGCAGCTCGGGACAGCTCTCCAGCACCGGGGAGCTGTTTTTT. This sequence encodes CASSSGQLSSTGELFF.

This clonotype was seen only a few times. The J gene is TRBJ2-5, the V gene TRBV7-2, with D perhaps matching TRBD2 (5 bases). This CDR3 has 13 residues. V was shortened by 1 base and J by 6 bases, with 9 bases between the two germline ends. Germline V gene sequence: CDR1 SGHTA, CDR2 FQGNSA. CDR3 bases: TGTGCCAGCAGCTTAGATCCGGGGAAGACCCAGTACTTC. It encodes CASSLDPGKTQYF.

In this sample, this clonotype turned up many times. The rearrangement links TRBV20-1 to TRBJ2-1; the D gene is possibly TRBD2 (5 bases). Germline V gives CDR1 DFQATT, CDR2 SNEGSKA (reference sequence). The CDR3 has 15 residues. The V gene lost 3 bases and the J gene lost 7 bases, with 19 bases spanning the gap. The CDR3 nucleotides are TGCAGTGCTAGCGGGGAGCCGGGAAAGGTGAATGAGCAGTTCTTC. Its translation: CSASGEPGKVNEQFF.

This clonotype was recorded many times. This chain links TRBV5-1 with TRBJ2-5, with no clear D. CDR3 length equals 13 residues. The ends were cut back, 0 bases at V and 5 bases at J, with 8 bases in the middle. The V gene's germline CDR1 is SGHRS and CDR2 YFSETQ. DNA of the CDR3: TGCGCCAGCAGCTTGGCCGGTCGTGAGACCCAGTACTTC. This gives the protein CASSLAGRETQYF. Based on the CDR3 plus reference TRBV5-1 and TRBJ2-5, the full variable domain is KAGVTQTPRYLIKTRGQQVTLSCSPISGHRSVSWYQQTPGQGLQFLFEYFSETQRNKGNFPGRFSGRQFSNSRSEMNVSTLELGDSALYLCASSLAGRETQYFGPGTRLLVL.

This sequence joins TRBV20-1 and TRBJ2-3; D ambiguous. V dropped 3 bases and J dropped 3 bases, with 10 bases sitting between them. Germline CDR1 is DFQATT and CDR2 is SNEGSKA (reference sequence). This CDR3 is 13 amino acids long. The CDR3 DNA reads as TGCAGTGCTAGCCCCCCCGGAACAGATACGCAGTATTTT. Translated: CSASPPGTDTQYF.

The V and J genes are TRBV7-9 and TRBJ2-1; possible D gene TRBD2, 6 bases. This CDR3 region has 16 residues. Trimming removed 5 bases from V and 1 base from J, with 15 bases in between. Germline values: CDR1 SEHNR, CDR2 FQNEAQ (reference sequence). The CDR3 here is CASSAGSGLSYNEQFF. CDR3 bases: TGTGCCAGCAGCGCGGGTAGCGGATTATCCTACAATGAGCAGTTCTTC.

This clonotype appeared many times. The chain has TRBV27 and TRBJ2-3; D call uncertain. The V gene's germline CDR1 is MNHEY and CDR2 SMNVEV (reference sequence). V lost 3 bases to trimming and J lost 1 base, with 11 bases between them. This CDR3 is 15 amino acids long. The CDR3 here is CASSFGGRGTDTQYF. CDR3 bases: TGTGCCAGCAGTTTCGGCGGACGGGGCACAGATACGCAGTATTTT.

The chain uses TRBV20-1 and TRBJ2-3; 13 bases map to TRBD2. This CDR3 has 17 amino acids. V was clipped by 3 bases and J by 1 base; unmatched bases: 7. CDR1 is DFQATT and CDR2 is SNEGSKA in the germline V gene (reference sequence). CDR3 DNA sequence: TGCAGTGCTAGTGGACTAGCGGGAGCCCGAGGCACAGATACGCAGTATTTT. Encoded protein: CSASGLAGARGTDTQYF.